This T cell receptor (beta chain) derives from a study of vaccination and CD4 T cells after COVID-19. Noted treatment: roughly 10-day PBMC culture with coronavirus spike peptide pools or control peptides (ViraFEST assay). Unexposed donor CD4+ T cells predated the COVID-19 pandemic, collected 2011-2018. Once obtained from cultured CD4+ T cells, the DNA was sequenced using the Oncomine TCR Beta short-read assay. MiXCR, applied by TCRdb to the PCR reads, yields one record per CDR3 protein. The sample has fewer than 8,500 distinct CDR3 sequences; 30% to 45% are singletons. Remarks on this clonotype: The antigen remains unidentified.

V lost 7 bases to trimming and J lost 7 bases, with 14 bases between them. Per germline, CDR1 GTSNPN and CDR2 SVGIG (reference sequence). The CDR3 totals 12 residues. The source material was CD4+ T cells from blood, cultured in vitro. The receptor's source is a human donor in good health. The J gene is TRBJ1-5, the V gene TRBV30; D not resolved. The CDR3 region is CALGPNRQPQHF. Here the CDR3 DNA reads TGTGCCTTAGGACCCAATCGCCAGCCCCAGCATTTT.